Only a few counts were recorded for the clone carrying this T cell receptor beta chain. This specimen belongs to a study of blood T cell repertoires in COVID-19. Per germline, CDR1 SEHNR and CDR2 FQNEAQ (reference sequence). V lost 7 bases, J lost 5 bases, and 8 bases stayed unmatched. This CDR3 comprises 15 residues. As handled by the study authors: Estimation of nucleated cell counts relied on the amplification of reference gene primers. Data came from immunoSEQ multiplex PCR; TCRdb stores just in-frame clones and leaves some out. V and J calls and clone size follow that table, whereas D and trimming were derived from the DNA. In the table there are some 140,000 clones, roughly four fifths of which are singletons.

The chain uses TRBV7-9 and TRBJ2-2; 9 positions match TRBD2. This TCR was sampled from an elderly man with acute or convalescent COVID-19. The specimen sequenced was peripheral blood. In DNA form, the CDR3 reads TGTGCCAGCAACGGACCGGGACTAGCAACCGGGGAGCTGTTTTTT. This codes for CASNGPGLATGELFF.